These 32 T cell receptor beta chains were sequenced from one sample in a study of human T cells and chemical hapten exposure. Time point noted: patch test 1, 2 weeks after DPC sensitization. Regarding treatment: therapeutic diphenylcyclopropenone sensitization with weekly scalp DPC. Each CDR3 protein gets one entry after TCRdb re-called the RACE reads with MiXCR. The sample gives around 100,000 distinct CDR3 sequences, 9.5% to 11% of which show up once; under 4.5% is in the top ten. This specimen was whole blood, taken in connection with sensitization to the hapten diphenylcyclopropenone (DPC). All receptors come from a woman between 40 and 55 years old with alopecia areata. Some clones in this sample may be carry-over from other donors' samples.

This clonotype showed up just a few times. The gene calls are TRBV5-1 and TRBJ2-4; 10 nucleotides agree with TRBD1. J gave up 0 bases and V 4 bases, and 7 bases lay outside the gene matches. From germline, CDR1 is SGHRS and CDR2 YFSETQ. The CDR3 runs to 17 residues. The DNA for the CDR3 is TGCGCCAGCAGCGGGGGACAGGGGCCCGTAGCCAAAAACATTCAGTACTTC. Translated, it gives CASSGGQGPVAKNIQYF.

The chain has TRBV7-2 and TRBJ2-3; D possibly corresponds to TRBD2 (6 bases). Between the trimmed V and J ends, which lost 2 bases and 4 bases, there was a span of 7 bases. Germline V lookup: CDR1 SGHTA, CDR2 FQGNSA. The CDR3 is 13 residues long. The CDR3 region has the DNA TGTGCCAGCAGCTTAATAGCGGCAGATACGCAGTATTTT. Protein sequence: CASSLIAADTQYF.

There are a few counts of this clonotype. CDR3 sequence (DNA): TGTGCCAGCAGCCCCCTGACAGGGTATGGTGAGCAGTTCTTC. This encodes CASSPLTGYGEQFF. The rearrangement joins TRBV5-4 to TRBJ2-1, with TRBD1 matching 7 bases. This CDR3 comprises 14 residues. Germline values: CDR1 SGHNT, CDR2 YYREEE (reference sequence). V shed 4 bases, J shed 9 bases, and the junction held 10 bases outside the gene matches.

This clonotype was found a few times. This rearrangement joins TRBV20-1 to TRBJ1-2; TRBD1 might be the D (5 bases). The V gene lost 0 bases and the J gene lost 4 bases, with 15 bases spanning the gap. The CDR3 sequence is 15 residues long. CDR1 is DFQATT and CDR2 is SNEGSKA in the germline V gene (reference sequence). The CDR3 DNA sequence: TGCAGTGCTAGAGATCTCTACCAGGGTAGCTATGGCTACACCTTC. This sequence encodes CSARDLYQGSYGYTF.

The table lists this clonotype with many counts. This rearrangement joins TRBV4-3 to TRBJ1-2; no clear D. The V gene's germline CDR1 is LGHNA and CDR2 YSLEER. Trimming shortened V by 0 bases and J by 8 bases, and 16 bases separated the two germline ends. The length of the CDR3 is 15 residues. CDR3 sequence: CASSQDARDAGGYTF. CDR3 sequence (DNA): TGCGCCAGCAGCCAAGACGCTAGGGATGCTGGAGGCTACACCTTC.

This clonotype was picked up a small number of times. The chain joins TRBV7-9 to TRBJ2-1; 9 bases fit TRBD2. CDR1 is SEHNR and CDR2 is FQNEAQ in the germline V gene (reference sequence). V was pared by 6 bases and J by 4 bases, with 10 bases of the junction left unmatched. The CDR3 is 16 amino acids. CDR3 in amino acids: CASRSLGAGGYNEQFF. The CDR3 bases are TGTGCCAGCAGGTCCCTAGGAGCGGGGGGTTACAATGAGCAGTTCTTC.

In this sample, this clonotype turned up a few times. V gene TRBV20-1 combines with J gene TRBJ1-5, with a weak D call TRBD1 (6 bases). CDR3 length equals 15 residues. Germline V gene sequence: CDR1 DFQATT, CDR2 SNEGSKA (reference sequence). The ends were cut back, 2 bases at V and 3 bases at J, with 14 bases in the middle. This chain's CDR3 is CSARPPTGFNQPQHF. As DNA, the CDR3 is TGCAGTGCTAGACCTCCAACAGGGTTCAATCAGCCCCAGCATTTT.

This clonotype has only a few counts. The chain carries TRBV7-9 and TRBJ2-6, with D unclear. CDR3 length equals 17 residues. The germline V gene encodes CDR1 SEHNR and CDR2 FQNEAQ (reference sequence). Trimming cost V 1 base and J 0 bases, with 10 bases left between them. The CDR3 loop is CASSLGAQFSGANVLTF. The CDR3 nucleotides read TGTGCCAGCAGCTTAGGGGCTCAATTCTCTGGGGCCAACGTCCTGACTTTC.

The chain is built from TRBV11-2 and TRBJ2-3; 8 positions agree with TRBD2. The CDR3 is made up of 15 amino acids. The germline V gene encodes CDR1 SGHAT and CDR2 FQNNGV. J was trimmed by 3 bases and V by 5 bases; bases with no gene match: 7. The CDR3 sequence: CASSPAGVWTDTQYF. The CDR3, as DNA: TGTGCCAGCAGCCCAGCGGGAGTGTGGACAGATACGCAGTATTTT.

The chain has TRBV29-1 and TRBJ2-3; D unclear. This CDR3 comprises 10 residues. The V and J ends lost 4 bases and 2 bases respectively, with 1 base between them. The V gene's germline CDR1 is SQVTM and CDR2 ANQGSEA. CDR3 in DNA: TGCAGCGTTGCCACAGATACGCAGTATTTT. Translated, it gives CSVATDTQYF.

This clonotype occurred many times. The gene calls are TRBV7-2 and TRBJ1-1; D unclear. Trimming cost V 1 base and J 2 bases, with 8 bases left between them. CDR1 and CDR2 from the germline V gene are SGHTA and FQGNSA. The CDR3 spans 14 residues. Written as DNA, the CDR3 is TGTGCCAGCAGCTTAGGATGGGAAAACACTGAAGCTTTCTTT. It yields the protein CASSLGWENTEAFF.

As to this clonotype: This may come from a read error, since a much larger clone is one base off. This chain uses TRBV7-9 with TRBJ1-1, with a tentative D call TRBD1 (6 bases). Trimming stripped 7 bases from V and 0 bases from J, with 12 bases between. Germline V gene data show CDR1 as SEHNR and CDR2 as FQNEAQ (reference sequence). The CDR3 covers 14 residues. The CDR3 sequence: CASTRDIVNTEAFF. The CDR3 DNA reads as TGTGCCAGCACCAGGGACATAGTGAACACTGAAGCTTTCTTT.

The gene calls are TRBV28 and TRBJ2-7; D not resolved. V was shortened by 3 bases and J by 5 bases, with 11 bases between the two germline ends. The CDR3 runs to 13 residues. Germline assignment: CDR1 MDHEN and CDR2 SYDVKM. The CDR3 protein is CASSLRYPNEQYF. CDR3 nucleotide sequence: TGTGCCAGCAGTTTGCGGTACCCCAACGAGCAGTACTTC.

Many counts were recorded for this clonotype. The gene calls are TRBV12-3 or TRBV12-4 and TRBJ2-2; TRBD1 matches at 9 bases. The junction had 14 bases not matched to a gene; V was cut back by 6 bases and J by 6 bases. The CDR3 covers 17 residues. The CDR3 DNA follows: TGTGCCAGCAGCCGGACCCCGGGACAGGGTACATCCGGGGAGCTGTTTTTT. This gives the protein CASSRTPGQGTSGELFF.

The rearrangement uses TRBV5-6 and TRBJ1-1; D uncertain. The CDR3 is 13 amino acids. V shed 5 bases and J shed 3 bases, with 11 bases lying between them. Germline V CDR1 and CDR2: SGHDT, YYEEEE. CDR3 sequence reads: CASSPISYTEAFF. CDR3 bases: TGTGCCAGCAGTCCAATCAGCTACACTGAAGCTTTCTTT.

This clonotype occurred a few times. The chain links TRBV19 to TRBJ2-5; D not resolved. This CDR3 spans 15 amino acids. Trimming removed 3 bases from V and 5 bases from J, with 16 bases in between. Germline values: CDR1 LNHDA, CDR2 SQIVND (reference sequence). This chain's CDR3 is CASSILVTQGETQYF. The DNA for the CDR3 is TGTGCCAGTAGTATTTTGGTCACGCAAGGCGAGACCCAGTACTTC.

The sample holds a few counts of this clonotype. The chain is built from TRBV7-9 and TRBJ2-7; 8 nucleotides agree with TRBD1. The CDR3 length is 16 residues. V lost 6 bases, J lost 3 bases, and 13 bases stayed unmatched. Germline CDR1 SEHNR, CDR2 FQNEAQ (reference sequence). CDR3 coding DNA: TGTGCCAGCAGGCCTGACCAGGACAGGGCCCTCTACGAGCAGTACTTC. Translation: CASRPDQDRALYEQYF.

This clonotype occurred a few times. CDR3 in DNA: TGTGCCTGTTACAGGGAAAGGAACACTGAAGCTTTCTTT. Translation: CACYRERNTEAFF. The rearrangement uses TRBV10-3 and TRBJ1-1; the D gene is possibly TRBD1 (6 bases). V lost 11 bases to trimming and J lost 1 base, with 14 bases between them. This CDR3 region has 13 residues. Germline CDR1 reads ENHRY; CDR2 reads SYGVKD.

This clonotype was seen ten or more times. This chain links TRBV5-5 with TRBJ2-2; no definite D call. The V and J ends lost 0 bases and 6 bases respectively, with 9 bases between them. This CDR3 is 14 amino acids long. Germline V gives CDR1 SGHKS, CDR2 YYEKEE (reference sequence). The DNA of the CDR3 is TGTGCCAGCAGCTTGGGAGGTGGCGCCGGGGAGCTGTTTTTT. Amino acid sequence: CASSLGGGAGELFF.

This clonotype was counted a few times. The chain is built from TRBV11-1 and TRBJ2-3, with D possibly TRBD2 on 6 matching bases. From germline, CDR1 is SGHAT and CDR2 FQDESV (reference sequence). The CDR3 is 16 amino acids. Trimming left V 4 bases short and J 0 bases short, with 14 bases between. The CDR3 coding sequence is TGTGCCAGCAGCTCAGGGACTCACCGGAGCACAGATACGCAGTATTTT. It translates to CASSSGTHRSTDTQYF.

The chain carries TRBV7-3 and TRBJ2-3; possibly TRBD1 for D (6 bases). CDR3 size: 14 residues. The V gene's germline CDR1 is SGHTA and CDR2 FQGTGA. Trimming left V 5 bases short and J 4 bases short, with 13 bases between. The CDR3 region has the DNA TGTGCCAGCAGCAAGAGGGACACCCCAGATACGCAGTATTTT. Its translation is CASSKRDTPDTQYF.

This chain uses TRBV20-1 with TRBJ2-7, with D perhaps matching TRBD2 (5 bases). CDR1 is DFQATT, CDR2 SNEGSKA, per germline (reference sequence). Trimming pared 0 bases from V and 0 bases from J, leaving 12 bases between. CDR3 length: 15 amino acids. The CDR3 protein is CSARDSGRASYEQYF. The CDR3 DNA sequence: TGCAGTGCTAGAGATTCCGGGCGGGCCTCCTACGAGCAGTACTTC.

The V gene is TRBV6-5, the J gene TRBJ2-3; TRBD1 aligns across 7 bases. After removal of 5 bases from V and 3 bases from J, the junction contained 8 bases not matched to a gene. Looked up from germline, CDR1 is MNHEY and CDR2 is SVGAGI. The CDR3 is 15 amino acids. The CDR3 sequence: CASSNTGVRTDTQYF. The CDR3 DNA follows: TGTGCCAGCAGTAATACAGGGGTGAGGACAGATACGCAGTATTTT.

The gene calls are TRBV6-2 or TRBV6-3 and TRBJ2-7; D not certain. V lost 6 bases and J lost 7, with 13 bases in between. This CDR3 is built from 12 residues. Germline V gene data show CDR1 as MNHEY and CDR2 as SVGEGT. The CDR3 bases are TGTGCCAGCAGACGACCCGGCAGGGAGCAGTACTTC. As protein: CASRRPGREQYF.

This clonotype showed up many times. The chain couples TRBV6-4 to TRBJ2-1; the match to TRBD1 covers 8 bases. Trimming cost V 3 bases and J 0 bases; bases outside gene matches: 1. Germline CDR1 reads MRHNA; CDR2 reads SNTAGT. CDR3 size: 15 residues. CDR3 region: CASSETGGSYNEQFF. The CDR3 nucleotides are TGTGCCAGCAGTGAAACAGGGGGCTCCTACAATGAGCAGTTCTTC.

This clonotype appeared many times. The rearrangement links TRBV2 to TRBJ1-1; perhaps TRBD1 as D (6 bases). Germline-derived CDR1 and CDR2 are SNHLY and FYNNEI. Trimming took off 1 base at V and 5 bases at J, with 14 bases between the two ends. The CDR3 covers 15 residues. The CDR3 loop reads CASSEGGAFGTEAFF. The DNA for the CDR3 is TGTGCCAGCAGTGAAGGGGGGGCTTTTGGGACTGAAGCTTTCTTT.

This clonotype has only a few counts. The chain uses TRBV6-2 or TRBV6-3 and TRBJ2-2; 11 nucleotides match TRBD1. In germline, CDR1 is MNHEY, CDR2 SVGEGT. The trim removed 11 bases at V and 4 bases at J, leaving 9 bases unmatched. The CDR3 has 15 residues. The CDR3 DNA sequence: TGTGCCGTTCCTGCCGGGACAGGGGGCACCGGGGAGCTGTTTTTT. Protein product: CAVPAGTGGTGELFF.

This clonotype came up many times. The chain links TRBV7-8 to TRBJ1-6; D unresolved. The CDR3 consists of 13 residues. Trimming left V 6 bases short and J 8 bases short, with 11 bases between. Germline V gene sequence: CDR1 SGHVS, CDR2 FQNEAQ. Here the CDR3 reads CASRPGSYSPLHF. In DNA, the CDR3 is TGTGCCAGCAGACCCGGATCTTATTCACCCCTCCACTTT.

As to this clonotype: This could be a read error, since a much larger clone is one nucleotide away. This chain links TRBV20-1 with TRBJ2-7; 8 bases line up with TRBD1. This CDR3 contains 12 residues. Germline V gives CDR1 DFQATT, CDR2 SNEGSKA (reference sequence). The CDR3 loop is CSSTDRENEQHF. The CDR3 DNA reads TGCAGCAGCACGGACAGGGAGAACGAGCAGCACTTC.

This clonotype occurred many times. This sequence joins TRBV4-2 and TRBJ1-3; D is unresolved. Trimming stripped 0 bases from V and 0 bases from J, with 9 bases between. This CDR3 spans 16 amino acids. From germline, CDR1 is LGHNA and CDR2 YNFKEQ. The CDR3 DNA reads TGTGCCAGCAGCCAAGAGGGCGGGCACTCTGGAAACACCATATATTTT. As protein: CASSQEGGHSGNTIYF.

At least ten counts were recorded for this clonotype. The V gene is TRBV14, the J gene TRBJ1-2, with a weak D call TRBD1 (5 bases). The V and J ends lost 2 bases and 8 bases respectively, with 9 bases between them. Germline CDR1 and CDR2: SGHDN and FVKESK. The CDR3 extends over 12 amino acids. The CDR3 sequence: CASSQTTAGYTF. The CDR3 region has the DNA TGTGCCAGCAGCCAAACGACAGCGGGCTACACCTTC.

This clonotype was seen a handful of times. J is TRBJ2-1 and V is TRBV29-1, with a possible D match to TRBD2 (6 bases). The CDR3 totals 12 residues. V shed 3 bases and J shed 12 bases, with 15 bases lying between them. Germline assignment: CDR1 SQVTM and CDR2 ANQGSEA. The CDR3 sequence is CSVDWRENPQFF. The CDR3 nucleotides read TGCAGCGTTGACTGGCGGGAAAACCCGCAGTTCTTC.